The 5 T cell receptor beta chains in this list originate from one sample, sequenced in a study of PD-1 blockade in classical Hodgkin lymphoma. The data were produced by immunoSEQ multiplex PCR, yet TCRdb's version contains in-frame clones alone and is incomplete. The sample yields approximately 90,000 clones, over 90% seen once. Exposure to brentuximab vedotin varied, and each patient had relapsed following autologous stem cell transplantation. This specimen consisted of peripheral blood mononuclear cells (PBMCs), obtained before the second cycle of nivolumab. Receptors originate from a human donor with classical Hodgkin lymphoma.

The V and J genes are TRBV7-9 and TRBJ1-4, with D tentatively TRBD1 (6 bases). The germline gives CDR1 SEHNR, CDR2 FQNEAQ (reference sequence). This CDR3 region has 14 residues. Trimming shortened V by 3 bases and J by 7 bases, and 12 bases separated the two germline ends. The CDR3 loop is CASSFGTPLEKLFF. CDR3 nucleotide sequence: TGTGCCAGCAGCTTCGGGACACCACTTGAAAAACTGTTTTTT.

This sequence joins TRBV27 and TRBJ2-7; the match to TRBD2 covers 7 bases. V was pared by 6 bases and J by 6 bases, with 14 bases of the junction left unmatched. CDR1 is MNHEY and CDR2 is SMNVEV in the germline V gene (reference sequence). The CDR3 runs 15 residues. The CDR3 loop reads CASRLGGNPRVEQYF. CDR3 DNA sequence: TGTGCCAGCAGGTTGGGGGGGAATCCGCGCGTCGAGCAGTACTTC.

This clone was found a few times. The gene calls are TRBV11-2 and TRBJ1-1, with D tentatively TRBD1 (6 bases). Germline V gene sequence: CDR1 SGHAT, CDR2 FQNNGV. The V and J ends lost 3 bases and 0 bases respectively, with 14 bases between them. This CDR3 contains 16 residues. The CDR3 nucleotides are TGTGCCAGCAGCTTGGGACACAGGGAGATGAACACTGAAGCTTTCTTT. Its translation: CASSLGHREMNTEAFF.

The chain recombines TRBV7-7 with TRBJ2-3; D unresolved. V shed 1 base and J shed 2 bases, with 4 bases lying between them. This CDR3 is built from 13 residues. Looked up from germline, CDR1 is SSHAT and CDR2 is FNYEAQ (reference sequence). The CDR3 DNA sequence: TGTGCCAGCAGCTTAGGGATCACAGATACGCAGTATTTT. It yields the protein CASSLGITDTQYF.

This chain joins TRBV5-1 and TRBJ1-3; no firm D call. The germline V gene encodes CDR1 SGHRS and CDR2 YFSETQ. CDR3 length: 14 amino acids. Trimming stripped 4 bases from V and 0 bases from J, with 8 bases between. The CDR3 loop reads CASSAEDSGNTIYF. DNA of the CDR3: TGCGCCAGCAGCGCCGAGGACTCTGGAAACACCATATATTTT.